The 26 T cell receptor beta chains below were found in one sample sequenced in a study of cytomegalovirus exposure and HLA in healthy donors. Use of 60 Vbeta and 13 Jbeta primers characterized the PCR. Assay: immunoSEQ multiplex PCR; the TCRdb copy retains only in-frame clones and omits some. This sample carries fewer than 200,000 clones, approximately 80% of them seen once, and the ten largest clones take approximately 13%. Sequencing was carried out using PBMCs. These receptors all stem from a woman in her forties or fifties in good health and CMV-seronegative.

The chain carries TRBV7-9 and TRBJ2-3, with 9 bases matching TRBD1. The CDR3 consists of 14 residues. V shed 7 bases and J 4 bases; nucleotides not matched to a gene: 6. Germline V lookup: CDR1 SEHNR, CDR2 FQNEAQ (reference sequence). In DNA form, the CDR3 reads TGTGCCAGCACCTGGACAGGGGCCCCAGATACGCAGTATTTT. Protein: CASTWTGAPDTQYF.

This rearrangement joins TRBV4-2 to TRBJ2-3; D is unresolved. The CDR3 spans 16 residues. The germline CDR1 and CDR2 sequences are LGHNA and YNFKEQ. Trimming took 1 base from V and 2 from J, leaving 13 bases between them. The CDR3 coding sequence is TGTGCCAGCAGCCAAGTGTCAGGTTCTTTCACAGATACGCAGTATTTT. Residues: CASSQVSGSFTDTQYF.

J is TRBJ1-6 and V is TRBV5-1; D may be TRBD1 (6 bases). Deletions cut 1 base from V and 6 bases from J, with 17 bases between. The CDR3 consists of 17 residues. Germline assignment: CDR1 SGHRS and CDR2 YFSETQ. Here the CDR3 reads CASSLLSRDNINSPLHF. CDR3 sequence (DNA): TGCGCCAGCAGCTTGCTAAGCCGGGACAATATTAATTCACCCCTCCACTTT.

V and J are TRBV7-7 and TRBJ2-2; D unresolved. CDR1 and CDR2 from the germline V gene are SSHAT and FNYEAQ (reference sequence). The CDR3 totals 14 residues. Trimming cost V 4 bases and J 4 bases, with 10 bases left between them. CDR3 in amino acids: CASSSQVFTGELFF. The CDR3 coding sequence is TGTGCCAGCAGCTCCCAGGTATTCACCGGGGAGCTGTTTTTT.

The rearrangement links TRBV6-5 to TRBJ1-1, with 9 bases aligning to TRBD1. In germline, CDR1 is MNHEY, CDR2 SVGAGI. This CDR3 spans 13 amino acids. With 6 bases clipped from V and 11 bases from J, the junction kept 10 bases outside the gene matches. Here the CDR3 reads CASSTGTGTRAFF. The CDR3 DNA is TGTGCCAGCAGCACCGGGACAGGGACGAGGGCTTTCTTT.

This chain connects TRBV11-1 to TRBJ1-1; 7 positions match TRBD1. The ends lost 7 bases at V and 0 bases at J; junction bases unmatched: 11. Germline V gene data show CDR1 as SGHAT and CDR2 as FQDESV (reference sequence). This CDR3 contains 16 residues. Here the CDR3 reads CASNKGSGGMNTEAFF. The CDR3 DNA reads as TGTGCCAGCAACAAAGGTTCAGGGGGAATGAACACTGAAGCTTTCTTT.

This chain joins TRBV7-2 and TRBJ1-6; D not certain. The V and J ends lost 1 base and 7 bases respectively, with 2 bases between them. The CDR3 sequence is 12 residues long. Germline V gives CDR1 SGHTA, CDR2 FQGNSA. The CDR3 bases are TGTGCCAGCAGCTTAGTAAATTCACCCCTCCACTTT. It translates to CASSLVNSPLHF.

The chain couples TRBV28 to TRBJ1-4, with 8 bases aligning to TRBD1. V lost 10 bases, J lost 8 bases, and 12 bases stayed unmatched. Germline V gene sequence: CDR1 MDHEN, CDR2 SYDVKM. This CDR3 has 14 amino acids. The CDR3 is CATRDRTGREKLFF. The CDR3 DNA follows: TGTGCCACCCGGGACCGGACAGGGAGGGAAAAACTGTTTTTT.

V and J are TRBV6-1 and TRBJ2-5, with a weak D call TRBD1 (5 bases). V lost 4 bases and J lost 5, with 11 bases in between. Germline loops: CDR1 MNHNS, CDR2 SASEGT. The CDR3 runs to 13 residues. The CDR3 spells CASSVSGSETQYF. The CDR3 coding sequence is TGTGCCAGCAGTGTCTCAGGGTCCGAGACCCAGTACTTC.

This rearrangement joins TRBV2 to TRBJ1-1; the D is unclear. CDR3 length: 13 residues. The V end lost 7 bases, the J end lost 3 bases, and 12 bases lay between the germline ends. Germline V gene lookup returns CDR1 SNHLY and CDR2 FYNNEI. The CDR3 sequence is CASKTGWYTEAFF. In nucleotides, the CDR3 is TGTGCCAGCAAGACTGGTTGGTACACTGAAGCTTTCTTT.

The chain uses TRBV7-2 and TRBJ1-1; tentative D call: TRBD1 (6 bases). The CDR3 consists of 15 residues. V dropped 5 bases and J dropped 5 bases, with 18 bases sitting between them. CDR1 and CDR2 from the germline V gene are SGHTA and FQGNSA. The CDR3 region is CASSRRGGPGTEAFF. In DNA form, the CDR3 reads TGTGCCAGCAGCCGGAGGGGGGGGCCAGGGACTGAAGCTTTCTTT.

V usage is TRBV2 and J usage is TRBJ2-2, with D maybe TRBD2 (5 bases). V dropped 4 bases and J dropped 4 bases, with 13 bases sitting between them. The CDR3 loop spans 15 amino acids. CDR1 and CDR2 (germline): SNHLY, FYNNEI. The DNA of the CDR3 is TGTGCCAGCAGTGCGGGATCCTTGGGCACCGGGGAGCTGTTTTTT. This sequence encodes CASSAGSLGTGELFF.

This clone was found a few times. V is TRBV11-3 and J is TRBJ2-4; 7 bases are shared with TRBD2. The CDR3 covers 16 residues. The ends lost 4 bases at V and 0 bases at J; junction bases unmatched: 6. The germline V gene has CDR1 SGHNT and CDR2 YENEEA. The chain's CDR3 is CASSYPSGLAKNIQYF. CDR3 bases: TGTGCCAGCAGCTACCCTAGCGGCCTAGCCAAAAACATTCAGTACTTC. The whole variable domain, filled in from reference TRBV11-3 and TRBJ2-4, reads EAGVVQSPRYKIIEKKQPVAFWCNPISGHNTLYWYLQNLGQGPELLIRYENEEAVDDSQLPKDRFSAERLKGVDSTLKIQPAELGDSAVYLCASSYPSGLAKNIQYFGAGTRLSVL.

The chain carries TRBV11-2 and TRBJ1-1; D is undetermined. Germline V gives CDR1 SGHAT, CDR2 FQNNGV. The CDR3 runs 13 residues. Trimming took off 1 base at V and 6 bases at J, with 9 bases between the two ends. The CDR3 sequence is CASSLVATSEAFF. The CDR3 nucleotides read TGTGCCAGCAGCTTAGTAGCGACCTCTGAAGCTTTCTTT.

The rearrangement joins TRBV5-1 to TRBJ1-2; tentatively, D is TRBD1 (6 bases). V was clipped by 0 bases and J by 5 bases, with 17 bases between them. Germline V lookup: CDR1 SGHRS, CDR2 YFSETQ. CDR3 length equals 16 residues. The DNA for the CDR3 is TGCGCCAGCAGCTTGGGGGGGCGTGGGATGATATATGGCTACACCTTC. It is translated as CASSLGGRGMIYGYTF.

This clone was observed a few times. This chain connects TRBV5-1 to TRBJ2-5; 9 nucleotides align to TRBD1. The J call is doubtful: the DNA matches TRBJ2-7 better. CDR1 and CDR2 from the germline V gene are SGHRS and YFSETQ. The CDR3 runs 13 residues. The CDR3 here is CASNSDRGYEQYF. The CDR3 region has the DNA TGCGCCAGCAACTCAGACAGGGGGTACGAGCAGTACTTC.

The J gene is TRBJ2-7, the V gene TRBV27, with a possible D match to TRBD2 (7 bases). The germline V gene has CDR1 MNHEY and CDR2 SMNVEV (reference sequence). V was trimmed by 7 bases and J by 4 bases, leaving 17 bases between them. The CDR3 has 14 amino acids. In nucleotides, the CDR3 is TGTGCCAGCAATCAAGGGGGGGGGCAGTACGAGCAGTACTTC. This encodes CASNQGGGQYEQYF.

The rearrangement joins TRBV9 to TRBJ2-1; 10 positions match TRBD2. The CDR3 is made up of 15 amino acids. CDR1 and CDR2 from the germline V gene are SGDLS and YYNGEE. V was clipped by 0 bases and J by 9 bases; unmatched bases: 6. In DNA, the CDR3 is TGTGCCAGCAGCGTAGGACTAGCGGGCCCCACTGAGCAGTTCTTC. Encoded protein: CASSVGLAGPTEQFF.

The CDR3 reads CASSEVRDTEAFF. For the CDR3, the DNA is TGTGCCAGCAGTGAGGTCAGGGACACTGAAGCTTTCTTT. The chain links TRBV2 to TRBJ1-1, with a possible D match to TRBD1 (5 bases). Deletions cut 3 bases from V and 3 bases from J, with 8 bases between. The V gene's germline CDR1 is SNHLY and CDR2 FYNNEI. This CDR3 contains 13 residues.

The CDR3 here is CASSPGAGAEQYF. CDR3 in DNA: TGCGCCAGCAGCCCCGGGGCAGGGGCCGAGCAGTACTTC. This chain links TRBV4-3 with TRBJ2-7, with D maybe TRBD1 (6 bases). The CDR3 covers 13 residues. Germline V gene lookup returns CDR1 LGHNA and CDR2 YSLEER. V lost 4 bases, J lost 6 bases, and 13 bases lay in between.

The CDR3 loop reads CASRGQGYSNQPQHF. DNA for the CDR3: TGTGCCAGCAGAGGACAGGGGTATAGCAATCAGCCCCAGCATTTT. This chain connects TRBV2 to TRBJ1-5; 9 bases map to TRBD1. Germline V CDR1 and CDR2: SNHLY, FYNNEI. The CDR3 loop spans 15 amino acids. V was clipped by 6 bases and J by 0 bases; unmatched bases: 3.

The V and J genes are TRBV19 and TRBJ2-3; 10 positions match TRBD1. Germline CDR1 reads LNHDA; CDR2 reads SQIVND (reference sequence). V dropped 4 bases and J dropped 3; count of bases not matched to a gene: 1. This CDR3 region has 14 residues. DNA of the CDR3: TGTGCCAGTAGTAAGGACAGGGGGACAGATACGCAGTATTTT. Encoded protein: CASSKDRGTDTQYF.

The rearrangement uses TRBV6-5 and TRBJ2-2; D possibly corresponds to TRBD1 (6 bases). The V gene's germline CDR1 is MNHEY and CDR2 SVGAGI. The CDR3 covers 16 residues. The germline V and J ends were trimmed by 2 bases and 0 bases, with 10 bases remaining between them. The CDR3 region has the DNA TGTGCCAGCAGTTACGACAGGCCCCCGAACACCGGGGAGCTGTTTTTT. Its protein product is CASSYDRPPNTGELFF.

The chain links TRBV10-3 to TRBJ1-6; D possibly corresponds to TRBD1 (6 bases). Trimming shortened V by 7 bases and J by 12 bases, and 13 bases separated the two germline ends. The CDR3 sequence is 12 residues long. From germline, CDR1 is ENHRY and CDR2 SYGVKD. CDR3 DNA: TGTGCCATCAACTCAGGGGCCGTACCCCTCCACTTT. This encodes CAINSGAVPLHF.

The chain links TRBV7-2 to TRBJ2-7; TRBD2 matches at 11 bases. The CDR3 covers 15 residues. Germline-derived CDR1 and CDR2 are SGHTA and FQGNSA. The ends lost 5 bases at V and 0 bases at J; junction bases unmatched: 3. In DNA, the CDR3 is TGTGCCAGCAGCCCGGGGACTAGCGGCTCCTACGAGCAGTACTTC. As protein: CASSPGTSGSYEQYF.

This clone was seen once. The chain uses TRBV6-1 and TRBJ2-1, with D possibly being TRBD2 (6 bases). The V gene lost 8 bases and the J gene lost 7 bases, with 18 bases spanning the gap. Germline V gene lookup returns CDR1 MNHNS and CDR2 SASEGT. The CDR3 length is 14 residues. DNA of the CDR3: TGTGCCAGCTCCTTCGGCGGGACGAGGAATGAGCAGTTCTTC. Translated: CASSFGGTRNEQFF.